The table lists the clone carrying this TCR beta chain with a count of one. A much larger clone sits a single nucleotide away, making a read error possible. This CDR3 has 15 amino acids. V dropped 3 bases and J dropped 7 bases, with 13 bases sitting between them. The data were taken from a study of human T cells and chemical hapten exposure. Time point reported: patch test 3, about 24 weeks after DPC sensitization. Treatment reported: therapeutic diphenylcyclopropenone sensitization with weekly scalp DPC. Each CDR3 protein is one row after TCRdb ran MiXCR on the RACE reads. Of 55,000 to 75,000 distinct CDR3 sequences listed, 9.5% to 15% are singletons.

The specimen comprised whole blood, sampled in connection with sensitization to the hapten diphenylcyclopropenone (DPC). The rearrangement links TRBV12-3 or TRBV12-4 to TRBJ1-6; weak D call: TRBD1 (6 bases). This sequence was found in a young man with alopecia areata. Some clones in this sample may be carry-over from other donors' samples. As DNA, the CDR3 is TGTGCCAGCAGTTTTTATATGGGGGCGAATTCACCCCTCCACTTT. This translates into CASSFYMGANSPLHF.